This entry is about one T cell receptor beta chain. This entry belongs to a study of blood T cell repertoires in COVID-19. Overall study context: The analysed material was cDNA or gDNA that came from T cells, B-cell-depleted T cells, or PBMCs.

This CDR3 comprises 18 residues. Germline V gives CDR1 SGHNT, CDR2 YYREEE (reference sequence). V lost 4 bases and J lost 5; bases outside the gene matches: 16. Authors' analysis steps: Reference gene primer amplification yielded estimated nucleated cell counts. Only in-frame clones appear in the TCRdb table, and some are missing; sequencing was by immunoSEQ multiplex PCR. That table supplies the V and J calls and clone size; D and trimming were determined from the DNA. Among more than 100,000 clones listed, about 86% were seen once. Clinical histories supplied by participants themselves formed the basis of cohort assignment.

The sequenced material came from PBMCs or T cells enriched from blood (not recorded which). This clonotype originated in a man in his forties with acute COVID-19. The V and J genes are TRBV5-4 and TRBJ2-5; 11 bases line up with TRBD2. CDR3 nucleotide sequence: TGTGCCAGCAGCCCAGGCGGGACTAGCGGCTCCGTTGGGGAGACCCAGTACTTC. It is translated as CASSPGGTSGSVGETQYF.